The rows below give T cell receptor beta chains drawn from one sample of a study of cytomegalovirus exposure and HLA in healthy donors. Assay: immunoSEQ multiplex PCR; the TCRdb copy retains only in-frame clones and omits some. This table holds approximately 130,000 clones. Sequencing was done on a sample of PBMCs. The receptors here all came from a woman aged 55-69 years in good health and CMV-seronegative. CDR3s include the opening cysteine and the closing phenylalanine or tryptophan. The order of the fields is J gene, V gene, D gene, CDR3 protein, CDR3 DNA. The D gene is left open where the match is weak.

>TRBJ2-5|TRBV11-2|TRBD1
CASRRTGTGGAETQYF
TGTGCCAGCAGACGCACCGGGACAGGGGGCGCGGAGACCCAGTACTTC
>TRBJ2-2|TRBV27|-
CASQTDVWTGELFF
TGTGCCAGCCAGACAGACGTATGGACCGGGGAGCTGTTTTTT
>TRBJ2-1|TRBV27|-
CASSIRGAGGSEQFF
TGTGCCAGCAGTATCCGGGGGGCCGGGGGGAGTGAGCAGTTCTTC
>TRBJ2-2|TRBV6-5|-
CASSYGGNTGELFF
TGTGCCAGCAGTTATGGCGGGAACACCGGGGAGCTGTTTTTT
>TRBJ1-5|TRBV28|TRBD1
CASRDAQGGNQPQHF
TGTGCCAGCAGGGACGCACAGGGGGGCAATCAGCCCCAGCATTTT
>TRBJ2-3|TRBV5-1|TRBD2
CASNIAGHTDTQYF
TGCGCCAGCAACATAGCGGGGCACACAGATACGCAGTATTTT
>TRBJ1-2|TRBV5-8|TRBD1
CASSPAGTGRGNYGYTF
TGTGCCAGCAGCCCAGCCGGGACAGGGAGGGGGAACTATGGCTACACCTTC
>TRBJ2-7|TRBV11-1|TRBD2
CASSLSLASGPAYEQYF
TGTGCCAGCAGCTTATCGTTGGCTAGCGGACCAGCCTACGAGCAGTACTTC
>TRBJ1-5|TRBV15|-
CATSRGTASNQPQHF
TGTGCCACCAGCAGAGGGACAGCAAGCAATCAGCCCCAGCATTTT
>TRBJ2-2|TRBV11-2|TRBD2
CASSVGLAPGELFF
TGTGCCAGCAGCGTAGGACTAGCGCCCGGGGAGCTGTTTTTT
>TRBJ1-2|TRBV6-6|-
CASSPQDLYGYTF
TGTGCCAGCAGCCCCCAGGATCTCTATGGCTACACCTTC
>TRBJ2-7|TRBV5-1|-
CASSHGGRGEQYF
TGCGCCAGCAGCCACGGAGGCCGCGGGGAGCAGTACTTC
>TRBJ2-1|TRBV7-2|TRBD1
CASSLAGQAYNEQFF
TGTGCCAGCAGCTTAGCGGGACAGGCCTACAATGAGCAGTTCTTC
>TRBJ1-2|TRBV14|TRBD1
CASSPHRGRNHYGYTF
TGTGCCAGCAGCCCGCACAGGGGCCGGAATCACTATGGCTACACCTTC
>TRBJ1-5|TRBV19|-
CASTPPGHNNQPQHF
TGTGCCAGTACCCCGCCTGGACACAACAATCAGCCCCAGCATTTT
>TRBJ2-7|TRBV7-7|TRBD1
CASSPTGTDEQYF
TGTGCTAGCAGCCCAACCGGGACAGACGAGCAGTACTTC
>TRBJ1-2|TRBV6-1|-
CASSEAGGTRYYGYTF
TGTGCCAGCAGTGAAGCCGGTGGTACGAGGTACTATGGCTACACCTTC
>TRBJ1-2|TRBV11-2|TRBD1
CASSHWTGGDYGYTF
TGTGCCAGCAGCCACTGGACAGGGGGGGACTATGGCTACACCTTC
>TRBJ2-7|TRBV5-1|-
CASNPGAGYEQYF
TGCGCCAGCAACCCAGGGGCCGGCTACGAGCAGTACTTC
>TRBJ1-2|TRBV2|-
CASSESGHGYTF
TGTGCCAGCAGTGAATCGGGACACGGCTACACCTTC
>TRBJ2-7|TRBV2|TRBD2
CATPGGNPYEQYF
TGTGCCACCCCGGGGGGGAACCCTTACGAGCAGTACTTC
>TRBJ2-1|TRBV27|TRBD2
CASSLGTSAGNEQFF
TGTGCCAGCAGTTTAGGGACTAGCGCGGGCAATGAGCAGTTCTTC
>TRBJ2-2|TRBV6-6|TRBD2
CASSYSASGSGELFF
TGTGCCAGCAGTTACTCGGCTAGCGGGAGCGGGGAGCTGTTTTTT
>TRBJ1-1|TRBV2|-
CASTSAGNTEAFF
TGTGCCAGCACCTCGGCGGGTAACACTGAAGCTTTCTTT
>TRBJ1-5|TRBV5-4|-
CASSVGGGNQPQHF
TGTGCCAGCAGCGTAGGGGGTGGCAATCAGCCCCAGCATTTT
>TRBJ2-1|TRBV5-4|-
CASSLAAGSSYNEQFF
TGTGCCAGCAGCTTGGCCGCGGGGAGCTCCTACAATGAGCAGTTCTTC
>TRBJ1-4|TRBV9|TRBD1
CASSGTGGEKLFF
TGTGCCAGCAGCGGGACAGGGGGTGAAAAACTGTTTTTT
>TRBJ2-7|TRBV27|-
CASSQTRTYEQYF
TGTGCCAGCAGTCAGACTAGGACCTACGAGCAGTACTTC